A single count supports the clone carrying this TCR beta chain. This sample is part of a study of shared clonotypes between healthy human individuals. The CDR3 is made up of 15 amino acids. Germline CDR1 is MNHNY and CDR2 is SVGAGI (reference sequence). V lost 4 bases, J lost 0 bases, and 9 bases lay in between. Libraries were prepared by immunoSEQ multiplex PCR; TCRdb keeps only in-frame clonotypes and omits some of them. The table lists around 500,000 clones, 76% of them singletons. The sequencing sample was made of PBMCs. The source of this sequence is a woman aged 40 to 49 in good health. Some clones in this sample may be carry-over from other donors' samples. The chain is built from TRBV6-6 and TRBJ2-2, with a possible D match to TRBD2 (5 bases). Here the CDR3 reads CASSSIGTNTGELFF. Written as DNA, the CDR3 is TGTGCCAGCAGTTCCATCGGGACGAACACCGGGGAGCTGTTTTTT.